This TCR beta chain was sequenced during a study of T cell responses to AZD1222 COVID-19 vaccine. Regarding the study as a whole: Following two doses of AZD1222, Spike-specific TCR breadth and depth rose.

The method was immunoSEQ multiplex PCR; TCRdb's version includes in-frame clones alone and lacks a portion of them. The profile covers 150,000 or so clones, with approximately 94% appearing a single time and approximately 5.5% taken by the ten largest. Notes on this clone: Its antigen is unknown.

Whether given at about 4 or about 12 weeks, second doses were pooled. This CDR3 has 14 amino acids. The V segment lost 4 bases and the J segment 5 bases; nucleotides outside the gene matches: 5. The input for sequencing was peripheral blood, taken 28 days after the second AZD1222 dose. The TCR comes from an adult who received the AZD1222 COVID-19 vaccine. The V gene is TRBV23-1, the J gene TRBJ2-3, with TRBD1 identical over 8 bases. TRBV23-1 belongs to the ORF category, with a function that is uncertain. CDR3 region: CASSPNRGIDTQYF. The CDR3 bases are TGCGCCAGCAGTCCAAACAGGGGGATAGATACGCAGTATTTT.